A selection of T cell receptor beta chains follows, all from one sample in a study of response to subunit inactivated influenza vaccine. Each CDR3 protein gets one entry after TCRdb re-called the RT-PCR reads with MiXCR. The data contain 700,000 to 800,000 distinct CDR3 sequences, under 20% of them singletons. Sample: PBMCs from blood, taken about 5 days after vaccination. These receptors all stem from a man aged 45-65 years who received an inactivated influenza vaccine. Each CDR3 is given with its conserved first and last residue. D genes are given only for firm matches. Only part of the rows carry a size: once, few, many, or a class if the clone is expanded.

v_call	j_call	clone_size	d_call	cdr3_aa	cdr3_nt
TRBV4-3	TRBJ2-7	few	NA	CASSQDVRRVEQYF	TGCGCCAGCAGCCAAGATGTTCGGCGGGTCGAGCAGTACTTC
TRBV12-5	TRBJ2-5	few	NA	CASSGVEETQYF	TGTGCTAGTTCGGGGGTGGAAGAGACCCAGTACTTC
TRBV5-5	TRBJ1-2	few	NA	CASSLSGTARF	TGTGCCAGCAGCCTATCCGGGACGGCAAGATTC
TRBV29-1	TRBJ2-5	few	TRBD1	CSVETGTGFLETQYF	TGCAGCGTGGAAACCGGGACAGGGTTTTTGGAGACCCAGTACTTC
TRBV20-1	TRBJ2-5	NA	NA	CSAITPWPLQETQYF	TGCAGTGCTATTACTCCTTGGCCGCTCCAAGAGACCCAGTACTTC
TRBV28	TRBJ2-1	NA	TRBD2	CASTSGGAGRNEQFF	TGTGCCAGCACTAGCGGGGGGGCCGGTCGCAATGAGCAGTTCTTC
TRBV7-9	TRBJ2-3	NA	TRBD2	CASSLRSGRSTDTQYF	TGTGCCAGCAGCCTGCGTAGCGGGAGAAGCACAGATACGCAGTATTTT
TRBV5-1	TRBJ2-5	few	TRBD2	CASRLGLAGGLQETQYF	TGCGCCAGCAGACTGGGACTAGCGGGAGGCCTCCAAGAGACCCAGTACTTC
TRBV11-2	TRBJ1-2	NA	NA	CASSLVRRTPAGYTF	TGTGCCAGCAGCTTAGTGCGCCGCACCCCGGCTGGCTACACCTTC
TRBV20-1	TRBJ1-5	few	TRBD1	CSASGQGAGQPQHF	TGCAGTGCTTCTGGCCAGGGGGCAGGGCAGCCCCAGCATTTT
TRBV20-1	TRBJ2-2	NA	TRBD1	CSARDWTGGGTGVLFF	TGCAGTGCTAGAGATTGGACAGGGGGCGGCACCGGGGTGCTGTTTTTT
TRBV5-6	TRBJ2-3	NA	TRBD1	CASSLYGTGYWTDTQYF	TGTGCCAGCAGCTTGTATGGGACAGGGTATTGGACAGATACGCAGTATTTT